This is a list of T cell receptor beta chains from one sample in a study of T cell responses to AZD1222 COVID-19 vaccine. TCRdb's table, derived via immunoSEQ multiplex PCR, lists solely in-frame clones and lacks some. The sample carries roughly 100,000 clones, over 75% recorded once. The sequencing here drew on peripheral blood, taken on day 0 of AZD1222 vaccination. Receptors were obtained from an adult in good health. The CDR3 runs from the conserved cysteine through the conserved F or W. D genes are given only for firm matches. Not all rows give a size; the values are once, few, many and, for expanded clones, a class.

CDR3 protein	CDR3 DNA	J gene	clone size	D gene	V gene
CASSARTDLSQHPEHRGAVF	TGTGCCAGCAGTGCTCGGACAGACCTTTCACAACACCCCGAACACCGGGGAGCTGTTTTT	TRBJ2-2	NA	NA	TRBV6-4
CASKVGVSTNEKLFF	TGTGCCAGCAAAGTTGGGGTTTCAACTAATGAAAAACTGTTTTTT	TRBJ1-4	NA	NA	TRBV2
CASSLTWGTMRGELFF	TGTGCCAGCAGCTTAACGTGGGGGACCATGAGGGGGGAGCTGTTTTTT	TRBJ2-2	few	NA	TRBV7-2
CASKKEVRTGGYSNQPQHF	TGTGCCAGCAAAAAAGAGGTCAGGACAGGGGGTTATAGCAATCAGCCCCAGCATTTT	TRBJ1-5	NA	NA	TRBV21-1
CASSPPPGQGLQTQYF	TGTGCCAGCTCACCGCCCCCGGGACAGGGTCTTCAGACCCAGTACTTC	TRBJ2-5	NA	TRBD1	TRBV18
CASSSAPGAGQETQYF	TGTGCCAGCAGCTCGGCGCCGGGGGCGGGCCAAGAGACCCAGTACTTC	TRBJ2-5	NA	NA	TRBV7-8
CASGDRTGANYEQYF	TGTGCCAGCGGCGATAGGACAGGTGCAAACTACGAGCAGTACTTC	TRBJ2-7	NA	TRBD1	TRBV6-5
CASSLLGGNTEAFF	TGCGCCAGCAGCTTGTTAGGGGGCAACACTGAAGCTTTCTTT	TRBJ1-1	NA	TRBD1	TRBV5-1
CASVLGYTEAFF	TGTGCCAGTGTTCTTGGGTACACTGAAGCTTTCTTT	TRBJ1-1	NA	NA	TRBV12-3/TRBV12-4
CASSTGQASYEQYF	TGTGCCAGCAGCACCGGACAGGCGTCCTACGAGCAGTACTTC	TRBJ2-7	NA	TRBD1	TRBV5-4
CASSLARGSKDGYTF	TGTGCCAGCAGCTTAGCCAGGGGGTCAAAGGATGGCTACACCTTC	TRBJ1-2	NA	TRBD1	TRBV7-9
CASSQVGTGGRLDEQFF	TGTGCCAGCAGCCAAGTGGGGACAGGGGGACGTCTCGATGAGCAGTTCTTC	TRBJ2-1	once	TRBD1	TRBV4-2
CASSLDRGTVNTEAFF	TGTGCCAGCAGCTTAGATCGCGGGACAGTGAACACTGAAGCTTTCTTT	TRBJ1-1	NA	TRBD1	TRBV11-2
CASSLTGGAYGYTF	TGTGCCAGCAGCCTGACAGGGGGAGCCTATGGCTACACCTTC	TRBJ1-2	NA	TRBD1	TRBV2
CASSQAVDNGYGYTF	TGCGCCAGCAGCCAAGCTGTTGACAACGGCTATGGCTACACCTTC	TRBJ1-2	NA	NA	TRBV4-1
CASSRQGRTGELFF	TGTGCCAGCAGTCGACAGGGGAGGACCGGGGAGCTGTTTTTT	TRBJ2-2	NA	TRBD1	TRBV6-5
CASSRSGGAADTQYF	TGTGCCAGCTCTCGATCCGGGGGGGCCGCAGATACGCAGTATTTT	TRBJ2-3	NA	TRBD2	TRBV9
CASSPRDRSDGYTF	TGCGCCAGCAGCCCTAGAGACAGGTCTGATGGCTACACCTTC	TRBJ1-2	NA	NA	TRBV4-1
CASRNSGFSSYEQYF	TGTGCCAGCAGAAATAGTGGTTTTAGCTCCTACGAGCAGTACTTC	TRBJ2-7	NA	NA	TRBV11-2
CASSGVSEPQHF	TGTGCCAGCAGTGGGGTATCGGAGCCCCAGCATTTT	TRBJ1-5	NA	NA	TRBV2
CASSLLGNTEAFF	TGTGCCAGCAGTTTACTGGGGAACACTGAAGCTTTCTTT	TRBJ1-1	NA	NA	TRBV27
CASSTIGAGGYGYTF	TGTGCCAGTAGTACCATAGGGGCAGGGGGCTATGGCTACACCTTC	TRBJ1-2	NA	TRBD1	TRBV19
CATSRDGVETQYF	TGTGCCACCAGCAGAGATGGGGTTGAGACCCAGTACTTC	TRBJ2-5	NA	NA	TRBV15
CASSFLENTEAFF	TGCGCCAGCAGCTTCTTAGAGAACACTGAAGCTTTCTTT	TRBJ1-1	NA	NA	TRBV5-1
CASSGRTGGDQPQHF	TGTGCCAGCAGTGGCCGGACAGGGGGCGATCAGCCCCAGCATTTT	TRBJ1-5	NA	TRBD1	TRBV6-4
CASSKLGFGDTQYF	TGTGCCAGCAGCAAGTTGGGTTTTGGGGATACGCAGTATTTT	TRBJ2-3	NA	NA	TRBV21-1
CASSNWGGTEAFF	TGTGCCAGCAGTAACTGGGGTGGCACTGAAGCTTTCTTT	TRBJ1-1	once	NA	TRBV6-5
CASSFPLGPANYGYTF	TGTGCCAGCAGCTTCCCCTTGGGTCCAGCTAACTATGGCTACACCTTC	TRBJ1-2	once	NA	TRBV5-6
CASSNHRSGSYEQYF	TGTGCCAGCAGTAATCACAGGTCGGGCTCCTACGAGCAGTACTTC	TRBJ2-7	NA	NA	TRBV6-5
CASSVRDSYSPLHF	TGTGCCAGCAGCGTTCGGGACAGTTATTCACCCCTCCACTTT	TRBJ1-6	once	TRBD1	TRBV9
CSAEQGARGDGAFF	TGCAGCGCCGAACAGGGGGCGCGAGGTGACGGAGCTTTCTTT	TRBJ1-1	NA	TRBD1	TRBV29-1
CASTITGAGTQYF	TGTGCCAGCACCATCACAGGGGCCGGTACGCAGTATTTT	TRBJ2-3	NA	TRBD1	TRBV6-5
CASSDDRDYEQYF	TGTGCCAGCAGCGACGACAGGGACTACGAGCAGTACTTC	TRBJ2-7	NA	TRBD1	TRBV9
CASSPPGLGSQETQYF	TGTGCCAGCTCACCGCCGGGACTAGGGAGTCAAGAGACCCAGTACTTC	TRBJ2-5	NA	TRBD2	TRBV18
CASSLQGFPNTEAFF	TGTGCCAGCAGTTTACAGGGGTTCCCGAACACTGAAGCTTTCTTT	TRBJ1-1	NA	TRBD1	TRBV7-3
CASGSGTSSYNEQFF	TGTGCCAGCGGCTCCGGGACCAGCTCCTACAATGAGCAGTTCTTC	TRBJ2-1	NA	NA	TRBV2
CASSPGQGAHKTF	TGTGCCAGCTCACCTGGACAGGGGGCGCATAAGACCTTC	TRBJ1-2	NA	TRBD1	TRBV18
CASSPDSVGAFF	TGTGCCAGCAGCCCGGACAGTGTGGGAGCTTTCTTT	TRBJ1-1	NA	NA	TRBV11-2
CASSPSQGAKETQYF	TGTGCCAGCAGCCCATCACAGGGGGCGAAAGAGACCCAGTACTTC	TRBJ2-5	NA	TRBD1	TRBV7-3
CAWRLLAVYGYTF	TGTGCCTGGAGGTTGTTAGCGGTCTATGGCTACACCTTC	TRBJ1-2	NA	NA	TRBV30
CASSDGQGPYEQYF	TGTGCCAGCAGTGACGGACAGGGACCCTACGAGCAGTACTTC	TRBJ2-7	NA	TRBD1	TRBV6-1
CASSLSQGAIYGYTF	TGCGCCAGCAGCTTGAGCCAGGGGGCCATCTATGGCTACACCTTC	TRBJ1-2	NA	TRBD1	TRBV5-1
CASSQDAGVGYGYTF	TGTGCCAGCAGCCAAGATGCGGGGGTCGGCTATGGCTACACCTTC	TRBJ1-2	NA	NA	TRBV3-1/TRBV3-2
CASSYLGPARGEQFF	TGTGCCAGCAGTTACCTGGGACCCGCCCGGGGTGAGCAGTTCTTC	TRBJ2-1	once	NA	TRBV6-2/TRBV6-3
CASSIDRGVNYGYTF	TGTGCCAGCAGCATCGACAGGGGCGTAAACTATGGCTACACCTTC	TRBJ1-2	few	TRBD1	TRBV5-4
CSARWRNNYGYTF	TGCAGCGCCCGCTGGAGAAACAACTATGGCTACACCTTC	TRBJ1-2	NA	NA	TRBV29-1
CASGGFGPYNEQFF	TGTGCCAGCGGGGGTTTTGGGCCCTACAATGAGCAGTTCTTC	TRBJ2-1	NA	NA	TRBV2